This record concerns one T cell receptor (beta chain) sequence. Antigen specificity is unknown. MiXCR, run by TCRdb on the reads, gives a single entry per CDR3 protein. The sample contains roughly 70,000 distinct CDR3 sequences, 20% of which appear only once. This specimen comes from a study of T cell repertoires in cytomegalovirus infection. Study in general: Well-studied HLA-B-restricted epitopes and recently identified HLA-C-restricted epitopes of CMV were both used in the study.

The CDR3 spans 14 residues. Germline CDR1 reads SGHDT; CDR2 reads YYEEEE. The germline V and J ends were trimmed by 4 bases and 4 bases, with 12 bases remaining between them. The study's findings and limits: HLA-C-restricted CMV-specific TCR beta clonotypes prevailed in the ex vivo response. Using cumulative public TCR beta family frequency, the authors identified those who carried CMV together with the relevant HLA.

This chain uses TRBV5-6 with TRBJ2-1, with D perhaps being TRBD1 or TRBD2 (5 bases each). The origin of this receptor is a human donor in good health (CMV status not recorded). Some clones in this sample may be carry-over from other donors' samples. The material was CD8+ T cells from cultured PBMCs, obtained from culture after CMV antigen stimulation. CDR3 bases: TGTGCCAGCAGCACCCGGGACCATTACAATGAGCAGTTCTTC. It yields the protein CASSTRDHYNEQFF.